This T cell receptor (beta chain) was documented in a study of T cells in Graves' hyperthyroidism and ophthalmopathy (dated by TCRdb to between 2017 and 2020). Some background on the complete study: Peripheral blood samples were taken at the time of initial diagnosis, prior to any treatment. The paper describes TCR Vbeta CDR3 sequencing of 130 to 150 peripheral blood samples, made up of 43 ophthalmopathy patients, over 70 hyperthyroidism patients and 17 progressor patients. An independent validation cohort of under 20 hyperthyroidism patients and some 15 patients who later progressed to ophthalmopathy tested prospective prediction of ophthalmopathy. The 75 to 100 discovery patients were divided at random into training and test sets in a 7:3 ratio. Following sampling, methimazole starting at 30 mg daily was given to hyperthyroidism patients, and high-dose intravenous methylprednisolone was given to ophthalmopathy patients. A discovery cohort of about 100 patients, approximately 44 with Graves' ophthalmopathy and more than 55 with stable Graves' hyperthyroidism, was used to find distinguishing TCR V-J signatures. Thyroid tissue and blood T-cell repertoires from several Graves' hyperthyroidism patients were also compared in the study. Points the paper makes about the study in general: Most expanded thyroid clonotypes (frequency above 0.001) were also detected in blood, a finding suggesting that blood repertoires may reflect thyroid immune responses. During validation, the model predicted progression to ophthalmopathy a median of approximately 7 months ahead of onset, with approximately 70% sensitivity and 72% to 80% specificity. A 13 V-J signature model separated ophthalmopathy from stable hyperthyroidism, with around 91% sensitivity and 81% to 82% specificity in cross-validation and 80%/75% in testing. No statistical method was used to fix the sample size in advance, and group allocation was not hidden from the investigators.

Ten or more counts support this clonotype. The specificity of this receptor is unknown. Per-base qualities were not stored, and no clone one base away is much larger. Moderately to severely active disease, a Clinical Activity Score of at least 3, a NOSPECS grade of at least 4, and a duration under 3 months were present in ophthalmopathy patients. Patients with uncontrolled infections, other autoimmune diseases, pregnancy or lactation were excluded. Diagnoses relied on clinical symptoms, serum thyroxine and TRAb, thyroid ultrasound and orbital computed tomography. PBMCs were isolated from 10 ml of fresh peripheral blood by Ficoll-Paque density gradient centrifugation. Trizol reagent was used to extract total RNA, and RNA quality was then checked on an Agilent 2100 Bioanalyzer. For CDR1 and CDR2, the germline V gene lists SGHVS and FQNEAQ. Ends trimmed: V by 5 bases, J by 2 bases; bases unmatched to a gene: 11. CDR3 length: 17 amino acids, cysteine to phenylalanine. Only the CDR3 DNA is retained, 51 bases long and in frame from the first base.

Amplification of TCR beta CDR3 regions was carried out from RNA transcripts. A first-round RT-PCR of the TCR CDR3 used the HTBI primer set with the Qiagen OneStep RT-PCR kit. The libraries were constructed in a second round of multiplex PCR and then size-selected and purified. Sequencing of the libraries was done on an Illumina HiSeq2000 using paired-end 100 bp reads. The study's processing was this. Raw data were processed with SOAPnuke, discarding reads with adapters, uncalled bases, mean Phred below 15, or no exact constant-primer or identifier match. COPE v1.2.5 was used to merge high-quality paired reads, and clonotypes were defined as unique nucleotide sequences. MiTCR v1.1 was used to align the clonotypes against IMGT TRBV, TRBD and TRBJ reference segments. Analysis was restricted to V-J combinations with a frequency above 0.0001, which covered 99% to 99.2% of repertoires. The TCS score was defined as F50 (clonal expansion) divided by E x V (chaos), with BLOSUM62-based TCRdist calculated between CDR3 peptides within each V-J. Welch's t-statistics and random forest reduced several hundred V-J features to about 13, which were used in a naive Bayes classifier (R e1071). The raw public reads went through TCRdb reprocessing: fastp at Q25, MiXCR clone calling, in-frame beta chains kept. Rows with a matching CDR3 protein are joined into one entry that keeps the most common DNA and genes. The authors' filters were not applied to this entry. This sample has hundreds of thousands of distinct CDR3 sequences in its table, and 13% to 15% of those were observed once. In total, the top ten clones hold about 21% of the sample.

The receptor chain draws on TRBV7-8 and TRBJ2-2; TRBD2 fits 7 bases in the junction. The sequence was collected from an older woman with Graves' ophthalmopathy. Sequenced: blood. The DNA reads TGTGCCAGCAGCGGGCCGGGGGGTAGCGGCAACACCGGGGAGCTGTTTTTT. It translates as CASSGPGGSGNTGELFF.